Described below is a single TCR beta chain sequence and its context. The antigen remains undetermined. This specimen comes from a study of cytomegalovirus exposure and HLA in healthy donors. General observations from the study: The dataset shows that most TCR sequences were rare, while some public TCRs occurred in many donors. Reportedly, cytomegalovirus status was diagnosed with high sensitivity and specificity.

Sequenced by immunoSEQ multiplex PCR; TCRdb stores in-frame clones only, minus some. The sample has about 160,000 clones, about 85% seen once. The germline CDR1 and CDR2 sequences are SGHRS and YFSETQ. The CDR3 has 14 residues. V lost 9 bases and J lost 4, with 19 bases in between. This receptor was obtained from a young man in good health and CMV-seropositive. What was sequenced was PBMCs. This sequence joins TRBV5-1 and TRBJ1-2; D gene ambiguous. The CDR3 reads CAMAFVAGAYGYTF. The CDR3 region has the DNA TGCGCCATGGCTTTTGTTGCGGGTGCCTATGGCTACACCTTC.